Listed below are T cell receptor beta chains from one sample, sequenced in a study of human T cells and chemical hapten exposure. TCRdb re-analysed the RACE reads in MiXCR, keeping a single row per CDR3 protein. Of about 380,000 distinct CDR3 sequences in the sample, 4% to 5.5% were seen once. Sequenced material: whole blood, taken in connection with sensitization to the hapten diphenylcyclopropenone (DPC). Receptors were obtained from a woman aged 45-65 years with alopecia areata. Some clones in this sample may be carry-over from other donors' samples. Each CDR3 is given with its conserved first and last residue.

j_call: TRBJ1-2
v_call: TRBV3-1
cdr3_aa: CASSQQVATGYGYTF

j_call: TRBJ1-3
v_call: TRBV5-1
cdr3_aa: CASSLAGATGNTIYF

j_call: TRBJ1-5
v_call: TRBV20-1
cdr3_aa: CSARQGSGSEPQHF

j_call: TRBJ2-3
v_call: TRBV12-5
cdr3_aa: CASGLPQAGDTDTQYF

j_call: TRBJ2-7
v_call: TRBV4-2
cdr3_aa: CASCQALGASYEQYF

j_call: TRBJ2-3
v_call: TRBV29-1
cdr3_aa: CSVPGGPDTQYF

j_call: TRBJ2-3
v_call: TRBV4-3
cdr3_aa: CASSQENRDIDTQYF

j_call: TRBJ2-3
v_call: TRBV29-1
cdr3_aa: CSVRPTMGDTQYF

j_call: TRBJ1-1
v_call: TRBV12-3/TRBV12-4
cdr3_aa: CASSLIGGLYTEAFF

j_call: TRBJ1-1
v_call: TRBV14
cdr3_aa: CASSQDKELNTEAFF

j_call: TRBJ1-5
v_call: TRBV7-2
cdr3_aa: CASSLAGTGVQPQHF

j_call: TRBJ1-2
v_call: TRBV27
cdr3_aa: CASRGTGQLFYGYTF

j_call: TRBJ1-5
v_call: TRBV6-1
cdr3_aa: CASSDLGRGRNQPQHF

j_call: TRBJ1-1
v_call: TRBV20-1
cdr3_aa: CSAFLPRGGDTEAFF

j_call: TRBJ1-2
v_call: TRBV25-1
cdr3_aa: CANPHRGGGETNYGYTF

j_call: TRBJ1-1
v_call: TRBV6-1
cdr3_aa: CASSRDKRNTEAFF

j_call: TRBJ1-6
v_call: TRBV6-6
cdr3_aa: CASSYGSSYNSPLHF

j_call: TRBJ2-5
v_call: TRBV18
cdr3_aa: CASSPPTSGYQETQYF

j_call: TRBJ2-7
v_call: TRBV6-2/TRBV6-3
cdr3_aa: CASSSGGGDEQYF

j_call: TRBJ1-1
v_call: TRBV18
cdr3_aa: CASFRFGGTEAFF

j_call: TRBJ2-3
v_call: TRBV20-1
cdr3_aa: CSARDREGRPTSGSPDTQYF

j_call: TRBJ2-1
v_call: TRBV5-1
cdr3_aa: CASSFRGPEEREQFF

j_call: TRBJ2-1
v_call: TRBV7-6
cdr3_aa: CASSPEAGGPDEQFF

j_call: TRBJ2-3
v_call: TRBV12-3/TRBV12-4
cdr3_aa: CASSPGLAGGTDTQYF

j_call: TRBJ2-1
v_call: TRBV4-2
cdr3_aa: CASSPNRDKYNEQFF

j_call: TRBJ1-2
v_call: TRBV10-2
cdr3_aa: CASSGPGQGIAYGYGYTF

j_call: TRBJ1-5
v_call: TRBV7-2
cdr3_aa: CASSLAGSRSNQPQHF

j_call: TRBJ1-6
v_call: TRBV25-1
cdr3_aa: CASSQQGEYNSPLHF

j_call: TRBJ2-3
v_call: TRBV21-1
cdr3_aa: CASSKSETSGSTDTQYF

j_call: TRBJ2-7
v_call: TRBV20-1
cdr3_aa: CSARGLAGVYEQYF

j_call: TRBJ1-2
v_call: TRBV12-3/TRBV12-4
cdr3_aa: CASSTGTRNYGYTF

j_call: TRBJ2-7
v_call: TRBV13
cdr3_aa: CASSFTTSGEYEQYF

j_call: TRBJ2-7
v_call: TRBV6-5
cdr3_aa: CASSYSGGAEQYF

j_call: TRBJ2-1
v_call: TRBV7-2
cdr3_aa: CASSLAPVMSNEQFF

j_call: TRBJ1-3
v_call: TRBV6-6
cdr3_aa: CASSYDLGSGNTIYF

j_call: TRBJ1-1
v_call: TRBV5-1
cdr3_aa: CASSPGQGTAFF

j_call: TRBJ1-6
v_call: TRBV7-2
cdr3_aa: CASSSGTGTSPLHF

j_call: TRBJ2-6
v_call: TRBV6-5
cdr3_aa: CASSYIGSGANVLTF

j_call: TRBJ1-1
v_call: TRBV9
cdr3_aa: CASSPGLFTEAFF

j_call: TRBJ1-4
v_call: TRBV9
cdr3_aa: CASSVEGAGEKLFF

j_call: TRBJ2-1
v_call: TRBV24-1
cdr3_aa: CATSDPGQRGGHEQFF

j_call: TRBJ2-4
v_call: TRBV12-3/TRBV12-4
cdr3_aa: CASSLRGAWDIQYF

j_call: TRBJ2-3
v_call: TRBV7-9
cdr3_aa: CASSPALGGTDTQYF

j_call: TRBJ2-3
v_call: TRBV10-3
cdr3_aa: CAIKGDTQYF

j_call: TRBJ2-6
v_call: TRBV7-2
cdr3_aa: CASSRPSHGTGGPGANVLAF

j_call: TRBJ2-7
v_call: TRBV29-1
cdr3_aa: CSGSGTSSYEQYF